One sample yielded the 10 T cell receptor beta chains listed below, sequenced in a study of blood T cell repertoires in COVID-19. Sequencing was performed with immunoSEQ multiplex PCR; in TCRdb, only in-frame clones are kept and a portion is missing. This sample has 230,000 or so clones, with roughly 88% found just once. The specimen sequenced was peripheral blood. The receptors here all came from a man in his forties who had recovered from COVID-19.

This rearrangement joins TRBV23-1 to TRBJ1-4; unclear D gene. TRBV23-1 is an ORF, and what it does is uncertain. The CDR3 has 17 residues. V was trimmed by 3 bases and J by 0 bases, leaving 14 bases between them. The CDR3 is CASSHSPNSATNEKLFF. The CDR3 DNA reads as TGCGCCAGCAGTCACAGTCCAAACAGTGCAACTAATGAAAAACTGTTTTTT.

In this sample, this clone turned up a few times. J is TRBJ2-5 and V is TRBV16; tentatively, D is TRBD1 (5 bases). V was clipped by 0 bases and J by 5 bases, with 7 bases between them. Germline V gene lookup returns CDR1 KGHSY and CDR2 FQNENV. This CDR3 comprises 13 residues. The CDR3 DNA sequence: TGTGCCAGCAGCCAATCGGGGCGGGAGACCCAGTACTTC. Amino acid sequence: CASSQSGRETQYF. Filled out from reference TRBV16 and TRBJ2-5, the complete variable domain reads GEEVAQTPKHLVRGEGQKAKLYCAPIKGHSYVFWYQQVLKNEFKFLISFQNENVFDETGMPKERFSAKCLPNSPCSLEIQATKLEDSAVYFCASSQSGRETQYFGPGTRLLVL.

V and J are TRBV5-1 and TRBJ1-2, with unresolved D. Per the germline V gene, CDR1 is SGHRS and CDR2 is YFSETQ. This CDR3 is 14 amino acids long. Trimming removed 4 bases from V and 1 base from J, with 11 bases in between. The CDR3 spells CASSIGRDNYGYTF. CDR3 bases: TGCGCCAGCAGCATAGGGAGAGATAACTATGGCTACACCTTC.

The CDR3 reads CASSPTSGRSTDTQYF. CDR3 bases: TGTGCCAGCTCGCCGACTAGCGGCCGTAGCACAGATACGCAGTATTTT. The chain couples TRBV18 to TRBJ2-3, with 9 bases aligning to TRBD2. The J segment lost 0 bases and the V segment lost 6 bases, leaving 7 bases of the junction unmatched. CDR1 is KGHSH and CDR2 is LQKENI in the germline V gene. This CDR3 has 16 amino acids.

The chain combines TRBV20-1 with TRBJ2-3, with TRBD2 as a possible D gene (6 bases). The V end was cut by 3 bases, the J end by 6 bases, with 16 bases between. CDR3 length: 14 amino acids. The V gene's germline CDR1 is DFQATT and CDR2 SNEGSKA (reference sequence). The DNA for the CDR3 is TGCAGTGCTAGTCGAGTAGCGGCCCCGGATACGCAGTATTTT. Translated, it gives CSASRVAAPDTQYF.

The rearrangement links TRBV19 to TRBJ1-2, with no clear D. The germline V gene encodes CDR1 LNHDA and CDR2 SQIVND (reference sequence). There are 13 residues in the CDR3. Trimming took off 8 bases at V and 3 bases at J, with 13 bases between the two ends. The CDR3 nucleotides read TGTGCCAGTCGCGGGGTGTCTTACTATGGCTACACCTTC. Translating gives CASRGVSYYGYTF.

The chain carries TRBV5-4 and TRBJ2-1, with TRBD2 identical over 7 bases. The CDR3 extends over 15 amino acids. Germline trimming cut 4 bases from V and 5 bases from J; bases unmatched to any gene: 9. Germline-derived CDR1 and CDR2 are SGHNT and YYREEE (reference sequence). CDR3: CASSVGPSGDNEQFF. CDR3 sequence (DNA): TGTGCCAGCAGCGTGGGACCCAGCGGGGACAATGAGCAGTTCTTC. Drawing the rest from reference TRBV5-4 and TRBJ2-1, the complete variable domain is ETGVTQSPTHLIKTRGQQVTLRCSSQSGHNTVSWYQQALGQGPQFIFQYYREEENGRGNFPPRFSGLQFPNYSSELNVNALELDDSALYLCASSVGPSGDNEQFFGPGTRLTVL.

The chain carries TRBV29-1 and TRBJ2-1, with D possibly being TRBD2 (6 bases). The CDR3 consists of 16 residues. Germline V gives CDR1 SQVTM, CDR2 ANQGSEA. The V and J ends lost 8 bases and 0 bases respectively, with 20 bases between them. This chain's CDR3 is CSMRSRGISSYNEQFF. The CDR3 coding sequence is TGCAGCATGCGATCTCGCGGGATAAGCTCCTACAATGAGCAGTTCTTC.

This chain joins TRBV10-3 and TRBJ1-3; unclear D gene. CDR3 length equals 16 residues. Trimming removed 1 base at V and 0 bases at J, with 10 bases between. Germline V CDR1 and CDR2: ENHRY, SYGVKD. The CDR3 nucleotides read TGTGCCATCAGTGAGTGGGCCAGCCTCTCTGGAAACACCATATATTTT. Its protein product is CAISEWASLSGNTIYF.

The chain carries TRBV7-2 and TRBJ1-2; TRBD1 might be the D (6 bases). Germline V gene lookup returns CDR1 SGHTA and CDR2 FQGNSA. Deletions cut 0 bases from V and 5 bases from J, with 7 bases between. The CDR3 has 13 residues. The CDR3 here is CASSLAGGYGYTF. Here the CDR3 DNA reads TGTGCCAGCAGCTTAGCAGGGGGTTATGGCTACACCTTC.